This T cell receptor beta chain was recovered during a study of CD8 T cells in ankylosing spondylitis. Study conclusions and caveats: Researchers reportedly found disease-linked clones significantly enriched in matched ankylosing spondylitis synovial fluid. Disease-associated clonotypes exhibited CD8+ identity and were relatively infrequent in peripheral blood.

The CDR3 runs 14 residues. Germline CDR1 is SGHRS and CDR2 is YFSETQ. V gave up 0 bases and J gave up 3 bases; unmatched junction bases: 2. Quantitative 5'-RACE with molecular barcodes generated TCR beta libraries. A single record per CDR3 protein comes from TCRdb applying MiXCR to the 5' RACE reads. The sample holds around 130,000 distinct CDR3 sequences, over 6.5% seen once. The sample holds many counts of this clonotype. Its matching antigen is unknown. The sample taken for sequencing was blood, either unsorted or a sorted T cell fraction (not recorded which). This TCR was sampled from a male donor with ankylosing spondylitis or in good health (not recorded which). The chain combines TRBV5-1 with TRBJ2-5; 7 bases are shared with TRBD1. CDR3 sequence reads: CASSLDTGEETQYF. The CDR3 nucleotides are TGCGCCAGCAGCTTGGACACAGGGGAAGAGACCCAGTACTTC.